This T cell receptor beta chain was recorded in a study of OX40 agonist ivuxolimab in advanced cancers. On the study more broadly: Partial response was recorded in three patients: one hepatocellular carcinoma and two cutaneous melanoma cases. Broader study findings: In CD8+ T cells, expanded clones were on average more numerous than in CD4+.

Unmatched junction bases numbered 5, after V lost 4 bases and J lost 6 bases. CDR3 length: 14 amino acids. From germline, CDR1 is SGHNT and CDR2 YENEEA. A remark on this clone: Its specificity is unknown.

Assay used: immunoSEQ multiplex PCR; TCRdb lists only in-frame clones, some missing. The repertoire holds tens of thousands of clones, about 94% seen once, with around 20% in the top ten. The chain is built from TRBV11-3 and TRBJ1-2; 10 bases align to TRBD1. Sequenced material: CD4+ or CD8+ T cells sorted from blood, taken in a trial of the OX40 agonist ivuxolimab. The sequence was collected from an adult with an advanced solid tumor such as melanoma, head and neck, liver or kidney cancer. For the CDR3, the DNA is TGTGCCAGCAGCTCCCGGGACAGGGGAGATGGCTACACCTTC. This sequence encodes CASSSRDRGDGYTF. The whole variable domain, filled in from reference TRBV11-3 and TRBJ1-2, reads EAGVVQSPRYKIIEKKQPVAFWCNPISGHNTLYWYLQNLGQGPELLIRYENEEAVDDSQLPKDRFSAERLKGVDSTLKIQPAELGDSAVYLCASSSRDRGDGYTFGSGTRLTVV.